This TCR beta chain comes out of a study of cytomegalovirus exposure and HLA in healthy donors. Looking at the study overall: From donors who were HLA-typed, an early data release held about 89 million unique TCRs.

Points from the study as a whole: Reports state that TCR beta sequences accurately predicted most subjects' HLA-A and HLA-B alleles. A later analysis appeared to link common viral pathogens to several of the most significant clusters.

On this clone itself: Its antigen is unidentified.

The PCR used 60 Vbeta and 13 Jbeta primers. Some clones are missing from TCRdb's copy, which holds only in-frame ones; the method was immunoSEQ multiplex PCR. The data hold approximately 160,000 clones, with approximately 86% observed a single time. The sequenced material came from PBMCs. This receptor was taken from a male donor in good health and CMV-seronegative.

CDR3 sequence (DNA): TGTGCCAGCAGTTTTCTTAGAGGGGGCGGAAATGAAAAACTGTTTTTT. Protein: CASSFLRGGGNEKLFF. The chain links TRBV27 to TRBJ1-4, with 7 bases that match TRBD1. V lost 3 bases to trimming and J lost 5 bases; unmatched junction nucleotides: 9. This CDR3 has 16 residues. Germline V lookup: CDR1 MNHEY, CDR2 SMNVEV (reference sequence).